Listed below are T cell receptor beta chains from one sample, sequenced in a study of T cell responses to AZD1222 COVID-19 vaccine. Only in-frame clones appear in the TCRdb table, and some are missing; sequencing was by immunoSEQ multiplex PCR. Seen here are some 120,000 clones, over 75% observed once, and the top ten hold 6% to 8%. The specimen was peripheral blood, collected on day 0 of AZD1222 vaccination. These receptors were taken from an adult in good health. CDR3s include the opening cysteine and the closing phenylalanine or tryptophan. The D gene is left open where the match is weak. Only part of the rows carry a size: once, few, many, or a class if the clone is expanded.

cdr3_nt	cdr3_aa	d_call	v_call	j_call	clone_size
TGTGCCAGCAGCGCCCGACAGGGGAGTAGGCAGCCCCAGCATTTT	CASSARQGSRQPQHF	TRBD1	TRBV11-2	TRBJ1-5	.
TGCGCCAGCAGCCAAGGACGGTCAACTAATGAAAAACTGTTTTTT	CASSQGRSTNEKLFF	.	TRBV4-1	TRBJ1-4	.
TGTGCAAGTCGCCCCTTTAGGCGTGGGGGCTCCTACGAGCAGTACTTC	CASRPFRRGGSYEQYF	.	TRBV12-2	TRBJ2-7	few
TGTGCCACCCTGGGTGGGAACACCGGGGAGCTGTTTTTT	CATLGGNTGELFF	.	TRBV28	TRBJ2-2	.
TGCGCCAGCAGCCAAGAAGGGACAGGCACAGATACGCAGTATTTT	CASSQEGTGTDTQYF	TRBD1	TRBV4-1	TRBJ2-3	once
TGTGCCTGGACGCGGGGGACAGCCTCTAGCACAGATACGCAGTATTTT	CAWTRGTASSTDTQYF	.	TRBV30	TRBJ2-3	.
TGTGCCAGCAGAACCGAGGGGGCTGGTGGAAACACCATATATTTT	CASRTEGAGGNTIYF	TRBD1	TRBV5-8	TRBJ1-3	.
TGTGCCAGCAGTGAAGGACGGGTGGCTGAAGCTTTCTTT	CASSEGRVAEAFF	.	TRBV6-1	TRBJ1-1	.
TGTGCCAGCCTACTCGGAGGTCATGGCTACACCTTC	CASLLGGHGYTF	.	TRBV19	TRBJ1-2	.
TGTGCCAGCAGCTTTCGAGGGGAGACCCAGTACTTC	CASSFRGETQYF	.	TRBV7-2	TRBJ2-5	once
TGTGCCAGCAGCCCGATCGACAGATCATATGGTTCACCCCTCCACTTT	CASSPIDRSYGSPLHF	.	TRBV3-1/TRBV3-2	TRBJ1-6	.
TGTGCCAGCAGGGCGGGACAGGGAAAACTGTTTTTT	CASRAGQGKLFF	TRBD1	TRBV5-4	TRBJ1-4	.
TGTGCCAGCAGTCGAACAGGGAGGGAGACCCAGTACTTC	CASSRTGRETQYF	.	TRBV5-6	TRBJ2-5	.
TGTGCCAGCATGCGGAGTAGTGGGGGTGGCTTCGAGCAGTACTTC	CASMRSSGGGFEQYF	.	TRBV11-2	TRBJ2-7	.
TGTGCCAGCAGTTTTGGGGGCGGCGGAAACACCATATATTTT	CASSFGGGGNTIYF	.	TRBV28	TRBJ1-3	.
TGTGCCAGCAGTGAAGTAGCTTTGTTAGGACAGGGCTTGAATACGCAGTATTTT	CASSEVALLGQGLNTQYF	TRBD1	TRBV6-1	TRBJ2-3	few
TGTGCCAGTAGTCCTTTACGAAAGGGCAGGGGTTACGAGCAGTACTTC	CASSPLRKGRGYEQYF	.	TRBV19	TRBJ2-7	.
TGTGCCAGCAGTTACTCGGGGGAGGGCGGGGAGCTGTTTTTT	CASSYSGEGGELFF	TRBD2	TRBV6-5	TRBJ2-2	.
TGCGCCAGCAGCTTGACAGGGTCGACTGAAGCTTTCTTT	CASSLTGSTEAFF	.	TRBV5-1	TRBJ1-1	.
TGTGCCAGCAGTTCGTCTCGGACAGGGATGCTGTACGAGCAGTACTTC	CASSSSRTGMLYEQYF	TRBD1	TRBV27	TRBJ2-7	few
TGTGCCAGCTCACCGGAGGGACAGGGGCATCAGCCCCAGCATTTT	CASSPEGQGHQPQHF	TRBD1	TRBV18	TRBJ1-5	.
TGTGCCAGCAGCCCCAAGGGGCAGGGGAACTATGGCTACACCTTC	CASSPKGQGNYGYTF	.	TRBV3-1/TRBV3-2	TRBJ1-2	.
TGTGCCAGCAGCCGTACAGGGGTCGAGCAGTTCTTC	CASSRTGVEQFF	TRBD1	TRBV28	TRBJ2-1	.
TGTGCCAGCAGTCCCGATGACAGGGCTCGTTTCAATGAGCAGTTCTTC	CASSPDDRARFNEQFF	TRBD1	TRBV28	TRBJ2-1	once
TGCGCCAGCAGCTTGGTAGGACTAGCGGCCGGGGAGCTGTTTTTT	CASSLVGLAAGELFF	TRBD2	TRBV5-1	TRBJ2-2	few
TGTGCCAGCAGTGAGAGGGTGGCCAATCAGCCCCAGCATTTT	CASSERVANQPQHF	.	TRBV28	TRBJ1-5	.
TGCAGTGCTAGTGGGTCGGGGGGCCGGGTGCAGTACTTC	CSASGSGGRVQYF	.	TRBV20-1	TRBJ2-7	.
TGTGCCAGCAGTTTAGGCAGTGGGCCCTACGAGCAGTACTTC	CASSLGSGPYEQYF	.	TRBV28	TRBJ2-7	.
TGTGCGGGGGACAGTTACTCCTACGAGCAGTACTTC	CAGDSYSYEQYF	TRBD1	TRBV30	TRBJ2-7	.
TGCAGCGTGACAGGGGGCCCCCACTCTGGGGCCAACGTCCTGACTTTC	CSVTGGPHSGANVLTF	TRBD1	TRBV29-1	TRBJ2-6	.
TGTGCCATCAGTGGGGAGGGTGTCCAGCGGGAAAAACTGTTTTTT	CAISGEGVQREKLFF	.	TRBV10-3	TRBJ1-4	.
TGTGCCAGCAGCTTAGGGGCGTCTGAAAAACTGTTTTTT	CASSLGASEKLFF	.	TRBV11-2	TRBJ1-4	.
TGTGCCAGCAGCACGAGCCAGTCGGATTTGGACAATGAGCAGTTCTTC	CASSTSQSDLDNEQFF	.	TRBV9	TRBJ2-1	.
TGTGCCAGCAGCCCCAGGGCCGGCGAGCAGTACTTC	CASSPRAGEQYF	.	TRBV5-6	TRBJ2-7	.
TGTGCCTGGAGTGTTGGGGACAGCAGAGAAGCTTTCTTT	CAWSVGDSREAFF	TRBD1	TRBV30	TRBJ1-1	.
TGTGCTAGTGGTAATGGCGTGGGTGGCTACACCTTC	CASGNGVGGYTF	.	TRBV12-5	TRBJ1-2	.
TGTGCCAGCAGTTCCCCGACAGAAAATCAGCCCCAGCATTTT	CASSSPTENQPQHF	.	TRBV27	TRBJ1-5	.
TGTGCCAGCAGTTTTGTTAGGTTCACTGAAGCTTTCTTT	CASSFVRFTEAFF	.	TRBV28	TRBJ1-1	.
TGTGCCAGCAGCCTACCGACAGGGGCCGGGGCCAACGTCCTGACTTTC	CASSLPTGAGANVLTF	TRBD1	TRBV7-9	TRBJ2-6	.
TGTGCCAGCATGACAGCTAGCACAGATACGCAGTATTTT	CASMTASTDTQYF	.	TRBV28	TRBJ2-3	once
TGCGCCAGCAGCTCAACACGGGGACGGGGGTATGGCTACACCTTC	CASSSTRGRGYGYTF	.	TRBV4-1	TRBJ1-2	.
TGCGCCAGCAGTTCCAGATGGGACAAGGACGAGCAGTACTTC	CASSSRWDKDEQYF	.	TRBV5-1	TRBJ2-7	.